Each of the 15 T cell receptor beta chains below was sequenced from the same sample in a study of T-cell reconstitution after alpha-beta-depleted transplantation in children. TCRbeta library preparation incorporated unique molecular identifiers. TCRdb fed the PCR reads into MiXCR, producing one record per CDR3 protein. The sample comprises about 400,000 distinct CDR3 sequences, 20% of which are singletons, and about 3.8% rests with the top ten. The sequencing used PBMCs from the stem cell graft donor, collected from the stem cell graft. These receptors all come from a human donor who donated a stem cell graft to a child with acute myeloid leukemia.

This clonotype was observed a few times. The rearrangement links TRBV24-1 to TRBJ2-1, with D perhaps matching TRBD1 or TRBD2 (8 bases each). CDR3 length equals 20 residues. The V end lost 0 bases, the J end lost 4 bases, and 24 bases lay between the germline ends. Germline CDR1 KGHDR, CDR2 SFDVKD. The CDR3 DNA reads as TGTGCCACCAGTGATTTGAGAACAGGGGGTATTACTAGCGGATACAATGAGCAGTTCTTC. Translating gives CATSDLRTGGITSGYNEQFF.

CDR3 loop: CASSQDWRASEQFF. CDR3 DNA: TGCGCCAGCAGCCAAGATTGGAGGGCGAGTGAGCAGTTCTTC. V usage is TRBV4-3 and J usage is TRBJ2-1; the D gene is possibly TRBD2 (6 bases). This CDR3 spans 14 amino acids. V was pared by 0 bases and J by 9 bases, with 12 bases between. In germline, CDR1 is LGHNA, CDR2 YSLEER.

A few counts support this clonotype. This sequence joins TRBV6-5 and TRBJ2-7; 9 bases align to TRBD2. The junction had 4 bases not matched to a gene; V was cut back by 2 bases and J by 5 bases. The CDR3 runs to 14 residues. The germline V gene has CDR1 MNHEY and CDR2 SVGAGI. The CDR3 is CASSYRRLADEQYF. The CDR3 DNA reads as TGTGCCAGCAGTTACCGGAGACTAGCGGACGAGCAGTACTTC.

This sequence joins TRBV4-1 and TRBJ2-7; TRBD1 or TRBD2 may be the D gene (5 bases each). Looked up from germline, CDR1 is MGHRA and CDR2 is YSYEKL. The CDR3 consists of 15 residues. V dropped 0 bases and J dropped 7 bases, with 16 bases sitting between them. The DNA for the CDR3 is TGCGCCAGCAGCCAAGAGACGGGGCCGACCGGAGAGCAGTACTTC. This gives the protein CASSQETGPTGEQYF.

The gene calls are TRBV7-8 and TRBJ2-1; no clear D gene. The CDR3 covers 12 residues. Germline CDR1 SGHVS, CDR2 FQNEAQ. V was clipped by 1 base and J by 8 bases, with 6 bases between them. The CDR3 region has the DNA TGTGCCAGCAGCTTAGTAGGATATGAGCAGTTCTTC. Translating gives CASSLVGYEQFF.

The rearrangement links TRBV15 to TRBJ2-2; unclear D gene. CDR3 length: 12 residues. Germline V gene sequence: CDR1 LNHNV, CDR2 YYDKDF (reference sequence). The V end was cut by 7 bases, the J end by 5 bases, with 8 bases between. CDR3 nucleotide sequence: TGTGCCACCACCCTTGGGACCGGGGAGCTGTTTTTT. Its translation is CATTLGTGELFF.

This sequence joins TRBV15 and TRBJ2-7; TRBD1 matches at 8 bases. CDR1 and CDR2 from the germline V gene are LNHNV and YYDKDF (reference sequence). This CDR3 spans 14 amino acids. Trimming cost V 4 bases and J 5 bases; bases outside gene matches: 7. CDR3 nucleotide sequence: TGTGCCACCAGCAAACGGCAGGGGGCCCACGAGCAGTACTTC. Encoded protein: CATSKRQGAHEQYF.

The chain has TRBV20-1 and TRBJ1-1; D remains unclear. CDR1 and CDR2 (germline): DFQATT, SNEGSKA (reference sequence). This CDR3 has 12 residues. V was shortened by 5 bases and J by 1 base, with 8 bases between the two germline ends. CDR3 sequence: CSALSPNTEAFF. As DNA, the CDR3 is TGCAGTGCTCTAAGCCCGAACACTGAAGCTTTCTTT.

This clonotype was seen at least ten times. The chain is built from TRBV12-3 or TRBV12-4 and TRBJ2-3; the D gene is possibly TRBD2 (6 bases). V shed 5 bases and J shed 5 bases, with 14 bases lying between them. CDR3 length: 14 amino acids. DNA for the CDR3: TGTGCCAGCAGTCCCTCAGCGGGTCTAGATACGCAGTATTTT. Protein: CASSPSAGLDTQYF.

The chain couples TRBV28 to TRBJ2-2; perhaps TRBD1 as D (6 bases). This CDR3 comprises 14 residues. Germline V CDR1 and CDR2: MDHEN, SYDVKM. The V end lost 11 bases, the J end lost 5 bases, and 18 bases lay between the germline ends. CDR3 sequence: CAARGQGWTGELFF. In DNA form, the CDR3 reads TGTGCCGCGCGCGGCCAGGGGTGGACCGGGGAGCTGTTTTTT.

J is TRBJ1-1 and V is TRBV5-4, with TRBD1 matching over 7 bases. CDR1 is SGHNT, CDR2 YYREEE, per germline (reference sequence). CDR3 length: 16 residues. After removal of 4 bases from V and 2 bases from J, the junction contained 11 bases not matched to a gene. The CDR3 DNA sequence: TGTGCCAGCAGCGTCAACTCCGGGACAGCTAACACTGAAGCTTTCTTT. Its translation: CASSVNSGTANTEAFF. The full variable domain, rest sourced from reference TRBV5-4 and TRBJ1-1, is ETGVTQSPTHLIKTRGQQVTLRCSSQSGHNTVSWYQQALGQGPQFIFQYYREEENGRGNFPPRFSGLQFPNYSSELNVNALELDDSALYLCASSVNSGTANTEAFFGQGTRLTVV.

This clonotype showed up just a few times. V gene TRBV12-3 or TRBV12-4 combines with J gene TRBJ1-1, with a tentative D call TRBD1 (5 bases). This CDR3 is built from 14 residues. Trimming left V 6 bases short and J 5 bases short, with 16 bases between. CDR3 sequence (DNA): TGTGCCAGCAGGCCCCAGGGTTGGGGTACTGAAGCTTTCTTT. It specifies CASRPQGWGTEAFF.

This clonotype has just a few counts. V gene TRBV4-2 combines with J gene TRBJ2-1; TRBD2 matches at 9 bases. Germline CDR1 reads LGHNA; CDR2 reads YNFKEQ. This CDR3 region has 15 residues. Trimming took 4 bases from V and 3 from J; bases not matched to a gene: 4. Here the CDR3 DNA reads TGTGCCAGCAGCCTATCTAGCGGGAACTACAATGAGCAGTTCTTC. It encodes CASSLSSGNYNEQFF.

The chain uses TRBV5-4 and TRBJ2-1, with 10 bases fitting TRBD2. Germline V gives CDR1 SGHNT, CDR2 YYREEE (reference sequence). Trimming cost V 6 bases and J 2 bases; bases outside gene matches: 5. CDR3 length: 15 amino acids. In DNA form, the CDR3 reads TGTGCCAGCACCGTAGCGGGAGGCACCTACAATGAGCAGTTCTTC. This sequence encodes CASTVAGGTYNEQFF.

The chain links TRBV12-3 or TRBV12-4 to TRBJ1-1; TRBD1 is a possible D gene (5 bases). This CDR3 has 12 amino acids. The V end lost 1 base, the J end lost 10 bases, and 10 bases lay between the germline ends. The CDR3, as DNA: TGTGCCAGCAGTTTAGGGGGCAGGTTAGCTTTCTTT. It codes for CASSLGGRLAFF.